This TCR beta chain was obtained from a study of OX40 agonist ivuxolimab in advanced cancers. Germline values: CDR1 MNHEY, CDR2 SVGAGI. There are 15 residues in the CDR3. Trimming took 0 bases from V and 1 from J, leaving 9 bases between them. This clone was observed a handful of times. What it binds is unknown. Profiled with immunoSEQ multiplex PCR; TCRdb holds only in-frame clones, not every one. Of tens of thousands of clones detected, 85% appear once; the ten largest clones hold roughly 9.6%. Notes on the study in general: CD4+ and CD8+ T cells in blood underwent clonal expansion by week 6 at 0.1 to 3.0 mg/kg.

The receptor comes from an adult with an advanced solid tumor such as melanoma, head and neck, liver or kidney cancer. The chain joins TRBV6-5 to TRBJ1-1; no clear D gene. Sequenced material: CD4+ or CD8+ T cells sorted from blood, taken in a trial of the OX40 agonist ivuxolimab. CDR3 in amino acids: CASSYSLHTNTEAFF. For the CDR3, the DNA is TGTGCCAGCAGTTACTCGCTACACACGAACACTGAAGCTTTCTTT.